A selection of T cell receptor beta chains follows, all from one sample in a study of blood T cell repertoires in COVID-19. The method was immunoSEQ multiplex PCR; TCRdb's version includes in-frame clones alone and lacks a portion of them. This sample yields more than 95,000 clones, of which about 82% are seen a single time; approximately 12% belongs to the top ten. Sequenced material: peripheral blood. The receptors here all came from a woman in her sixties in a cohort sampled during active or convalescent COVID-19. Each CDR3 is given with its conserved first and last residue. D genes are given only for firm matches. Clone size, where shown, is once, few, many, or a class for clones that have expanded.

d_gene	abundance	v_gene	j_gene	CDR3nt	CDR3aa
-	-	TRBV4-1	TRBJ1-2	TGCGCCAGCAGCCAAGATTGGCAGGGCTATGGCTACACCTTC	CASSQDWQGYGYTF
TRBD1	-	TRBV5-1	TRBJ1-1	TGCGCCAGCAGCTTGGAGGGACAGGGTGACACTGAAGCTTTCTTT	CASSLEGQGDTEAFF
TRBD1	-	TRBV2	TRBJ1-2	TGTGCCAGCAGTCAACAGGGGCTCTATGGCTACACCTTC	CASSQQGLYGYTF
-	-	TRBV3-1/TRBV3-2	TRBJ1-4	TGTGCCAGCAGCCAAGGGGACACCTCAACTAATGAAAAACTGTTTTTT	CASSQGDTSTNEKLFF
-	once	TRBV18	TRBJ1-1	TGTGCCAGCTCACCACTGCGGACTGAAGCTTTCTTT	CASSPLRTEAFF
TRBD1	-	TRBV7-7	TRBJ1-1	TGTGCTAGCAGCCGGGACAGGGACACTGAAGCTTTCTTT	CASSRDRDTEAFF
-	-	TRBV7-8	TRBJ1-6	TGTGCCAGCAGGGCCGGGACAACCAGCTCCTATAATTCACCCCTCCACTTT	CASRAGTTSSYNSPLHF
-	-	TRBV5-1	TRBJ1-4	TGCGCCAGCAGCTTGACTCCCTCGGGGACTAATGAAAAACTGTTTTTT	CASSLTPSGTNEKLFF
TRBD2	-	TRBV5-5	TRBJ2-1	TGTGCCAGCAGCTTGGGGACTAGCTCCTACAATGAGCAGTTCTTC	CASSLGTSSYNEQFF
TRBD1	-	TRBV18	TRBJ1-1	TGTGCCAGCTCAGTACAGGGGGGCGTGAACACTGAAGCTTTCTTT	CASSVQGGVNTEAFF
-	-	TRBV6-6	TRBJ1-5	TGTGCCAGCAGTGTTAACAGTGACAGGCCCCAGCATTTT	CASSVNSDRPQHF
-	-	TRBV5-8	TRBJ2-2	TGTGCCAGCAGCTTGGGGCTGCTTCCCACCGGGGAGCTGTTTTTT	CASSLGLLPTGELFF
TRBD2	-	TRBV10-3	TRBJ2-3	TGTGCCATCAGTGAGTCGTTAGCGGGGTCCGATACGCAGTATTTT	CAISESLAGSDTQYF
-	-	TRBV6-1	TRBJ1-5	TGTGCCAGCAGTGACAGGGCGAATCAGCCCCAGCATTTT	CASSDRANQPQHF
TRBD2	once	TRBV4-2	TRBJ2-7	TGTGCCAGCAGCCCTACCGGCCCACTAGCGGGAGAAAGTGTATGGGCCTACGAGCAGTACTTC	CASSPTGPLAGESVWAYEQYF
TRBD2	-	TRBV19	TRBJ2-5	TGTGCCAGTAGGTCGGGGGGGCTCGAGACCCAGTACTTC	CASRSGGLETQYF
TRBD2	-	TRBV7-8	TRBJ2-7	TGTGCCAGCAGCTTAGCCTCGGGAGGGCACTACGAGCAGTACTTC	CASSLASGGHYEQYF
TRBD1	-	TRBV19	TRBJ2-7	TGTGCCAGTAGTCGGACAGGATTATCCTACGAGCAGTACTTC	CASSRTGLSYEQYF
-	-	TRBV5-6	TRBJ1-2	TGTGCCAGCAGCTTGGGACAGCAGCCCTATGGCTACACCTTC	CASSLGQQPYGYTF
-	-	TRBV10-1	TRBJ2-2	TGCGCCAGCAGTGAAGGGGACTACACCGGGGAGCTGTTTTTT	CASSEGDYTGELFF
-	-	TRBV14	TRBJ2-7	TGTGCCAGCAGCCAAGTGGGCAGTAGTCCGTACGAGCAGTACTTC	CASSQVGSSPYEQYF
TRBD2	-	TRBV12-5	TRBJ2-7	TGTGCTAGTGGTTCCTCCCTGGCGGGAGGGCCCTACGAGCAGTACTTC	CASGSSLAGGPYEQYF
-	-	TRBV19	TRBJ1-5	TGTGCCAGTAGTACCCCCCGGACACCCAACCTTAGCAATCAGCCCCAGCATTTT	CASSTPRTPNLSNQPQHF
-	-	TRBV2	TRBJ2-7	TGTGCCAGCAGCCCTTCCTACGAGCAGTACTTC	CASSPSYEQYF
TRBD1	few	TRBV6-5	TRBJ1-2	TGTGCCAGCAGCGACAGGGAGGCCAATGGCTACACCTTC	CASSDREANGYTF
-	-	TRBV7-3	TRBJ2-1	TGTGCCAGCAGCTTAGGCCCACCGTCCTACAATGAGCAGTTCTTC	CASSLGPPSYNEQFF
TRBD1	-	TRBV28	TRBJ2-4	TGTGCCAGCAGTTTATTTGGCGGGACAGGGGAGGCCAAAAACATTCAGTACTTC	CASSLFGGTGEAKNIQYF
-	few	TRBV27	TRBJ1-5	TGTGCCAGCAGTCAACAGGGTAGCAATCAGCCCCAGCATTTT	CASSQQGSNQPQHF
TRBD1	-	TRBV5-1	TRBJ2-2	TGCGCCAGCAGCCCTGGACAGGGCCACGGGGAGCTGTTTTTT	CASSPGQGHGELFF
-	-	TRBV5-1	TRBJ1-1	TGCGCCAGCAGCTATAACCCAGGTGACACTGAAGCTTTCTTT	CASSYNPGDTEAFF
TRBD1	-	TRBV6-5	TRBJ1-1	TGTGCCAGCAGTTACCAAGGGGGCTTGACTGAAGCTTTCTTT	CASSYQGGLTEAFF